A single T cell receptor beta chain is shown here with its context. The target antigen is unknown. With 0 bases removed from V and 8 bases from J, the gap between germline ends came to 17 bases. Germline-derived CDR1 and CDR2 are SGHNT and YYREEE (reference sequence). This CDR3 comprises 15 residues. This record belongs to a study of OX40 agonist ivuxolimab in advanced cancers. The wider study: The group had a mean age of 60 years, ranged from roughly 20 to 80, and was around 82% male. Eligibility rules accepted prior anti-PD-1, anti-PD-L1 or anti-CTLA-4 therapy, and around 38% had some.

TCRdb's copy holds only in-frame clones and misses some; the assay was immunoSEQ multiplex PCR. The sample contains fewer than 25,000 clones, 80% to 90% of which appear only once. Findings and caveats of the study: Partial responders at 0.1-3.0 mg/kg showed near-lowest clonal expansion. At 0.1 to 3.0 mg/kg, clonal expansion of CD4+ and CD8+ blood T cells had occurred by week 6.

The source was CD4+ or CD8+ T cells sorted from blood, collected in a trial of the OX40 agonist ivuxolimab. This TCR was recovered from an adult with an advanced solid tumor such as melanoma, head and neck, liver or kidney cancer. This chain links TRBV5-4 with TRBJ1-2; a weak D match, TRBD1 (5 bases). The CDR3 DNA reads TGTGCCAGCAGCTTGGGCGACTGGCAGGGCGGGGGCTACACCTTC. It yields the protein CASSLGDWQGGGYTF.